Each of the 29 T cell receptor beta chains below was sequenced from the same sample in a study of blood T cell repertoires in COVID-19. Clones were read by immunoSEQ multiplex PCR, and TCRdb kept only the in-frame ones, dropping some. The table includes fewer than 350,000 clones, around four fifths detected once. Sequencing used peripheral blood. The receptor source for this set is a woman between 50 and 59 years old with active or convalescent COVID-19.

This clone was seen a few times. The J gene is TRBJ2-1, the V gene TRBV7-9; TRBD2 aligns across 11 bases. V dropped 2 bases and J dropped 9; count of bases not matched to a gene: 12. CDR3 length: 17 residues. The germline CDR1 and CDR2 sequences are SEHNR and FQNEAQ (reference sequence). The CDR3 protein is CASSLPPGLAGPGEQFF. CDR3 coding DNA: TGTGCCAGCAGCTTACCCCCTGGACTAGCGGGTCCGGGTGAGCAGTTCTTC.

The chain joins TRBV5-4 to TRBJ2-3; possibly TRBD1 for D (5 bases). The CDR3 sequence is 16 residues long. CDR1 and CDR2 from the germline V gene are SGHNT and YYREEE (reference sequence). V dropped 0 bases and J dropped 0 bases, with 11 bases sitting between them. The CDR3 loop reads CASSLGRVASTDTQYF. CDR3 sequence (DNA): TGTGCCAGCAGCTTGGGCAGGGTTGCTAGCACAGATACGCAGTATTTT. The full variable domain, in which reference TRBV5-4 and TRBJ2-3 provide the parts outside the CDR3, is ETGVTQSPTHLIKTRGQQVTLRCSSQSGHNTVSWYQQALGQGPQFIFQYYREEENGRGNFPPRFSGLQFPNYSSELNVNALELDDSALYLCASSLGRVASTDTQYFGPGTRLTVL.

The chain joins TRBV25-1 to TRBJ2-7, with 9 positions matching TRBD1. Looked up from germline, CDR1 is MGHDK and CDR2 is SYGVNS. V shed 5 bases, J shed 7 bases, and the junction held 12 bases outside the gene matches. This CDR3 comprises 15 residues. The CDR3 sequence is CASSSYGTGSTEQYF. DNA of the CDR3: TGTGCCAGCAGTAGCTATGGGACAGGGAGCACGGAGCAGTACTTC.

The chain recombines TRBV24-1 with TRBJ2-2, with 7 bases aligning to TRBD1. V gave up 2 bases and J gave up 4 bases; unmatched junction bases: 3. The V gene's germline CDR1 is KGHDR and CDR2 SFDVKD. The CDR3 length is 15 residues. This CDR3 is CATSDSDRPTGELFF. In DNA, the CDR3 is TGTGCCACCAGTGATTCGGACAGGCCCACCGGGGAGCTGTTTTTT.

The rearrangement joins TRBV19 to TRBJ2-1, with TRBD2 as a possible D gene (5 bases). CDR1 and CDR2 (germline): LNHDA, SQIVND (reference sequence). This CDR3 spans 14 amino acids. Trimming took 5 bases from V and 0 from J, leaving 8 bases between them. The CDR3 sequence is CASSEEDSYNEQFF. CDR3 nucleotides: TGTGCCAGTAGTGAGGAGGACTCCTACAATGAGCAGTTCTTC.

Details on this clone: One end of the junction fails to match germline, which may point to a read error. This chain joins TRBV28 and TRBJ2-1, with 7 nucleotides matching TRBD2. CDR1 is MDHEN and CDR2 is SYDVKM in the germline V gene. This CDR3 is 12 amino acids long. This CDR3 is CASSYWAGASVF. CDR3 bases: TGTGCCAGCAGTTATTGGGCGGGAGCGTCGGTCTTC.

The CDR3 region is CSASRGRSYNEQFF. In DNA form, the CDR3 reads TGCAGTGCTAGTCGCGGGAGGTCCTACAATGAGCAGTTCTTC. The chain couples TRBV20-1 to TRBJ2-1; 8 bases line up with TRBD2. V trimming: 3 bases; J trimming: 1 base; junction bases outside the gene matches: 2. CDR1 DFQATT and CDR2 SNEGSKA come from the germline V gene (reference sequence). This CDR3 region has 14 residues.

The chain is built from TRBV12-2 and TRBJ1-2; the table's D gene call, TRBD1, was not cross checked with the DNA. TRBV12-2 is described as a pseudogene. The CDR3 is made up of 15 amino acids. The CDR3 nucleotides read TGTGCAAGTCGCCCCCAGGGGCGAAGGGACTATGGCTACACCTTC. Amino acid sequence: CASRPQGRRDYGYTF.

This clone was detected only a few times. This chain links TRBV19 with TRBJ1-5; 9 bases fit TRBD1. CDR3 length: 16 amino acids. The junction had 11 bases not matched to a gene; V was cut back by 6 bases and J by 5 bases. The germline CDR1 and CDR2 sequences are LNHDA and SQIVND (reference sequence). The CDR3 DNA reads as TGTGCCAGTAGGGACCCTGGACAGGGGCTTTATCAGCCCCAGCATTTT. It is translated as CASRDPGQGLYQPQHF.

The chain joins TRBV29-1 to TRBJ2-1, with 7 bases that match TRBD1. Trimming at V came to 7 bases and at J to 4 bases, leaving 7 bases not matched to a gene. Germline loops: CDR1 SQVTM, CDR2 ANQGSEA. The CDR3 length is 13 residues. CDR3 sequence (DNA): TGCAGCGCCCGACAGGGTCATTACAATGAGCAGTTCTTC. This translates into CSARQGHYNEQFF.

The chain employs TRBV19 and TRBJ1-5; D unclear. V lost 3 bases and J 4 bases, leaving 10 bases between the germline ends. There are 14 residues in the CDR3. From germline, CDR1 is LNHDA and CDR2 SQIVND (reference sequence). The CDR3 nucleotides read TGTGCCAGTAGTATCATCACGGGAAATCAGCCCCAGCATTTT. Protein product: CASSIITGNQPQHF.

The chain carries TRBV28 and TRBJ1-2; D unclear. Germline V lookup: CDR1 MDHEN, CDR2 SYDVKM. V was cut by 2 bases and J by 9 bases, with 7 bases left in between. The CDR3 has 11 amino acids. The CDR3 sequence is CASSLLASYTF. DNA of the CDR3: TGTGCCAGCAGTTTACTGGCCAGCTACACCTTC.

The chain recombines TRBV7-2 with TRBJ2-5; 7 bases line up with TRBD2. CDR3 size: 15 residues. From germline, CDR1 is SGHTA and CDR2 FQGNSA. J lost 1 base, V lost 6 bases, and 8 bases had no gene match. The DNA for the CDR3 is TGTGCCAGCAGTTACCAGCGGGGCGCCCAAGAGACCCAGTACTTC. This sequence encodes CASSYQRGAQETQYF.

In DNA, the CDR3 is TGTGCCAGCAGTTACCTTTTCCCGTGGACAGGGACCTTCACCTCCTACGAGCAGTACTTC. Its translation: CASSYLFPWTGTFTSYEQYF. The V call is TRBV6-2 or TRBV6-3, the J call TRBJ2-7, with 8 bases fitting TRBD1. The V gene's germline CDR1 is MNHEY and CDR2 SVGEGT. V was pared by 2 bases and J by 0 bases, with 18 bases of the junction left unmatched. The CDR3 covers 20 residues.

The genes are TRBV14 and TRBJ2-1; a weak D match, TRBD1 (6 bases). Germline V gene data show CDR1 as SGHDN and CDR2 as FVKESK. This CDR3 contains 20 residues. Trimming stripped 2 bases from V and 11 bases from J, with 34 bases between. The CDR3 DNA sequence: TGTGCCAGCAGCCAAAAACCCTCCACCCGGACAGTACCATCGCGTATGAAGCAGTTCTTC. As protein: CASSQKPSTRTVPSRMKQFF.

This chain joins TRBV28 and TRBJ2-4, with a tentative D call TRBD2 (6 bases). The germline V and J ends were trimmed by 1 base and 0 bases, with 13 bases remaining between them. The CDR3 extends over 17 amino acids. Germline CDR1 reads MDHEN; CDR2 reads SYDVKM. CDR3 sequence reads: CASSLYGVGLAKNIQYF. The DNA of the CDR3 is TGTGCCAGCAGTTTATATGGGGTGGGACTAGCCAAAAACATTCAGTACTTC.

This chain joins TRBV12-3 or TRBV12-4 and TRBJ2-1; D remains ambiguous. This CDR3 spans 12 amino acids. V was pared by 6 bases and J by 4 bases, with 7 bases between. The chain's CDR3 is CASRTQYNEQFF. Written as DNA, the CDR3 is TGTGCCAGCAGGACACAGTACAATGAGCAGTTCTTC.

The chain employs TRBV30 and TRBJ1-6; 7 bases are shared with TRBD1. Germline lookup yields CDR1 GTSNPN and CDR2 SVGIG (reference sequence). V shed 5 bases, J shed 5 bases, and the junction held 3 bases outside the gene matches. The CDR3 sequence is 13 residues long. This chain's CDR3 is CAWQTGNNSPLHF. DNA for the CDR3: TGTGCCTGGCAGACAGGGAATAATTCACCCCTCCACTTT.

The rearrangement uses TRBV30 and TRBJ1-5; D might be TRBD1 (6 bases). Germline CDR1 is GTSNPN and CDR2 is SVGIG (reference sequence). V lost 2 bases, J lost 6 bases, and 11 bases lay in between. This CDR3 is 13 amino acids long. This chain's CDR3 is CAWSSGVSQPQHF. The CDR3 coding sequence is TGTGCCTGGAGTTCAGGGGTCAGTCAGCCCCAGCATTTT.

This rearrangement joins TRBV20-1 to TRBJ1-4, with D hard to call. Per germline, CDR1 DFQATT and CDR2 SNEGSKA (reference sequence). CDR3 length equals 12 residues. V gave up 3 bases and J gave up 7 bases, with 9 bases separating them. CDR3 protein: CSASERGEKLFF. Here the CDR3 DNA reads TGCAGTGCTAGTGAGCGGGGTGAAAAACTGTTTTTT.

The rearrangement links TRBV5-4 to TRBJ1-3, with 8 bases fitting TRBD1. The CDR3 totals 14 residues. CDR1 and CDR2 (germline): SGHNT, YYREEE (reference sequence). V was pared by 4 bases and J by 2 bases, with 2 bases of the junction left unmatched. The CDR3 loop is CASSGRGPGNTIYF. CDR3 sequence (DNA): TGTGCCAGCAGCGGCAGGGGGCCTGGAAACACCATATATTTT.

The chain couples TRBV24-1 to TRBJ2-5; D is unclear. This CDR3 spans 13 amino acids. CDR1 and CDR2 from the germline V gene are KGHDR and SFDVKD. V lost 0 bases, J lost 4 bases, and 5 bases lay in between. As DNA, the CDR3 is TGTGCCACCAGTGATTTGCGTAGAGAGACCCAGTACTTC. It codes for CATSDLRRETQYF.

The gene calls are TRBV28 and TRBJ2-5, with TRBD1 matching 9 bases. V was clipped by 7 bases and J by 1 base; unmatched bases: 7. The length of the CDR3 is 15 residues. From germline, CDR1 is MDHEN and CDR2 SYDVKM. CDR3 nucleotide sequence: TGTGCCAGCACCCCCGGGGACAGGGTCCAAGAGACCCAGTACTTC. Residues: CASTPGDRVQETQYF.

The CDR3 is CASSSFHSGNTIYF. The CDR3 region has the DNA TGTGCCAGCAGTTCATTCCACTCTGGAAACACCATATATTTT. This chain connects TRBV28 to TRBJ1-3; no clear D. V was shortened by 4 bases and J by 0 bases, with 7 bases between the two germline ends. This CDR3 spans 14 amino acids. Germline values: CDR1 MDHEN, CDR2 SYDVKM. Full variable domain (outside the CDR3, taken from reference TRBV28 and TRBJ1-3): DVKVTQSSRYLVKRTGEKVFLECVQDMDHENMFWYRQDPGLGLRLIYFSYDVKMKEKGDIPEGYSVSREKKERFSLILESASTNQTSMYLCASSSFHSGNTIYFGEGSWLTVV.

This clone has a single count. CDR3: CASSYRQGGRKGTQYF. CDR3 DNA sequence: TGTGCCAGCAGTTACCGACAGGGAGGACGCAAGGGGACCCAGTACTTC. V usage is TRBV6-5 and J usage is TRBJ2-5; D is possibly TRBD1 (7 bases). Germline assignment: CDR1 MNHEY and CDR2 SVGAGI. The ends were cut back, 2 bases at V and 7 bases at J, with 20 bases in the middle. CDR3 length: 16 residues.

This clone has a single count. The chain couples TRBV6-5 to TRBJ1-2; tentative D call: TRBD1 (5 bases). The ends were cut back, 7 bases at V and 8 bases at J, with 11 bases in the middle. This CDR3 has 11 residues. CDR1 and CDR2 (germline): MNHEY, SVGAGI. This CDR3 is CASTGGGGYTF. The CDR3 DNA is TGTGCCAGCACCGGGGGAGGAGGCTACACCTTC.

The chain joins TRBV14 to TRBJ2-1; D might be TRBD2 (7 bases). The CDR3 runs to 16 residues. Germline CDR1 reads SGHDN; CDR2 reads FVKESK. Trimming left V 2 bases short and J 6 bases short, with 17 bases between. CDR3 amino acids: CASSQRGGHRSNEQFF. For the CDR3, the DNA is TGTGCCAGCAGCCAAAGGGGGGGACATAGAAGCAATGAGCAGTTCTTC.

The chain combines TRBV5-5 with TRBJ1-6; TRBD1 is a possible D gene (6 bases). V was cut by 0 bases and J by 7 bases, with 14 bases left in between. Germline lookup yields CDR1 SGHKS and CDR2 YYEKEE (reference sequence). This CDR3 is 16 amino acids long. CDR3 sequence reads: CASSLGTDRMNSPLHF. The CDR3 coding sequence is TGTGCCAGCAGCTTGGGGACGGACAGAATGAATTCACCCCTCCACTTT.

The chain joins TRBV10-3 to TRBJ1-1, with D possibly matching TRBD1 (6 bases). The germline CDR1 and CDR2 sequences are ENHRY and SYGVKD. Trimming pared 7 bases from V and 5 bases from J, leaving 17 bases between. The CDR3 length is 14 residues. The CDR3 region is CAIKEDRRWTEAFF. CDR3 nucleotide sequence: TGTGCCATCAAGGAAGACAGGCGGTGGACTGAAGCTTTCTTT.